The clone carrying this T cell receptor beta chain was observed many times. Per germline, CDR1 SEHNR and CDR2 FQNEAQ (reference sequence). J gave up 1 base and V 5 bases, and 4 bases lay outside the gene matches. The CDR3 runs 14 residues. Participants, patients aged 18 to 65, had newly diagnosed hyperthyroidism with a duration under 2 months. Uncontrolled infection, other autoimmune disease, pregnancy or lactation disqualified patients from enrolment. Fresh 10 ml peripheral blood yielded PBMCs. This entry is derived from a study of T cells in Graves' hyperthyroidism and ophthalmopathy. Turning to the study itself: Sampling of peripheral blood happened at initial diagnosis, prior to any treatment.

Using RNA transcripts as the source, TCR beta CDR3 regions were amplified. The primer set for the first-round RT-PCR of the TCR CDR3 was HTBI. TCRdb reprocessed the multiplex PCR reads with MiXCR, giving one entry per CDR3 protein. The sample has over 700,000 distinct CDR3 sequences; roughly 37% are singletons. The chain has TRBV7-9 and TRBJ1-1; 7 bases agree with TRBD1. The sequence was collected from a young man with Graves' hyperthyroidism. Sequencing was performed on blood. CDR3 bases: TGTGCCAGCAGCCCCGGGACAGAGAACACTGAAGCTTTCTTT. Its protein product is CASSPGTENTEAFF.